Listed below are T cell receptor beta chains from one sample, sequenced in a study of blood T cell repertoires in COVID-19. The method was immunoSEQ multiplex PCR; TCRdb's version includes in-frame clones alone and lacks a portion of them. The data show fewer than 250,000 clones, around 89% seen once. Input material: peripheral blood. Source of these receptors: a man aged 70 or older with acute or convalescent COVID-19. CDR3s include the opening cysteine and the closing phenylalanine or tryptophan. The D gene is left open where the match is weak.

j_gene | d_gene | v_gene | CDR3aa
TRBJ2-5 | - | TRBV11-2 | CASSSDREETQYF
TRBJ2-5 | - | TRBV19 | CASGISAETQYF
TRBJ2-7 | - | TRBV2 | CASSENLSYEQYF
TRBJ2-7 | - | TRBV27 | CASSLSVKGDEQYF
TRBJ2-5 | - | TRBV19 | CASSIDWPALQETQYF
TRBJ1-2 | - | TRBV6-5 | CASLRENLSYGYTF
TRBJ1-2 | - | TRBV6-4 | CASSDSRGPRGYTF
TRBJ2-2 | - | TRBV11-2 | CASSQLSGANTGELFF
TRBJ1-6 | TRBD1 | TRBV6-2/TRBV6-3 | CASSPQDRVRSSYNSPLHF
TRBJ2-4 | TRBD2 | TRBV18 | CASSPGRAGNIQYF
TRBJ2-1 | - | TRBV7-9 | CASSLDTGSYNEQFF
TRBJ2-2 | TRBD2 | TRBV7-3 | CASSLSLAGAGELFF
TRBJ1-2 | - | TRBV18 | CASSPYVQSGYTF
TRBJ1-2 | - | TRBV7-6 | CASSSIAFKDSSNYGYTF
TRBJ2-5 | TRBD2 | TRBV2 | CASSFSGRPWETQYF
TRBJ1-2 | TRBD1 | TRBV4-2 | CASSQDIVDRGWYGYTF
TRBJ1-2 | TRBD1 | TRBV6-6 | CASSSGQGHYGYTF
TRBJ2-1 | - | TRBV11-2 | CASSRRRGSSYNEQFF
TRBJ2-7 | - | TRBV10-3 | CAIRQGGEQYF
TRBJ1-4 | - | TRBV7-9 | CASSLVVTGGEKLFF
TRBJ2-7 | - | TRBV6-5 | CASSSEPASGYEQYF
TRBJ2-2 | - | TRBV5-4 | CASSPTGGPAGELFF
TRBJ2-3 | TRBD2 | TRBV4-1 | CASSQDAGLAGRLSTDTQYF
TRBJ2-1 | TRBD2 | TRBV7-2 | CASRRGLANNEQFF
TRBJ2-1 | TRBD2 | TRBV6-5 | CASSPGTSGNNEQFF
TRBJ2-3 | - | TRBV5-5 | CASSLAGRGDTQYF
TRBJ2-7 | TRBD2 | TRBV7-2 | CASSLRLAASYEQYF
TRBJ1-2 | - | TRBV28 | CASSPGLYGYTF
TRBJ1-2 | TRBD1 | TRBV30 | CASYGQDYGYTF
TRBJ1-2 | - | TRBV5-1 | CASSPLPGISYGYTF
TRBJ1-2 | - | TRBV6-6 | CASSYDSNYGYTF
TRBJ1-4 | - | TRBV5-8 | CASSPERFPNEKLFF
TRBJ2-7 | - | TRBV7-8 | CASSSRQDSPRRNEQYF
TRBJ2-2 | - | TRBV7-2 | CASSRFRNGELFF
TRBJ2-5 | TRBD1 | TRBV19 | CASSILRTGGLETQYF
TRBJ2-7 | TRBD1 | TRBV24-1 | CATSDPGQGGEQYF
TRBJ2-7 | TRBD2 | TRBV6-5 | CASRGLSWGGYEQYF
TRBJ2-5 | TRBD2 | TRBV5-8 | CASSRGLAGIETQYF
TRBJ2-3 | TRBD1 | TRBV7-9 | CASSLGQGETDTQYF
TRBJ1-5 | - | TRBV7-9 | CASSQAYSNQPQHF
TRBJ2-1 | TRBD2 | TRBV7-9 | CASSRVGGALLMNEQFF
TRBJ2-3 | - | TRBV11-2 | CASSFHSSSTDTQYF
TRBJ1-1 | TRBD1 | TRBV30 | CAWSANLDRLESTEAFF
TRBJ1-4 | - | TRBV2 | CASSLGQNNEKLFF
TRBJ1-6 | TRBD1 | TRBV27 | CASRSGQGNSPLHF
TRBJ1-2 | - | TRBV3-1/TRBV3-2 | CASSQEGAGRAYGYTF
TRBJ2-7 | TRBD1 | TRBV4-3 | CASSSDRASYEQYF
TRBJ2-7 | TRBD1 | TRBV5-1 | CASSVSRGRYEQYF
TRBJ2-6 | TRBD1 | TRBV28 | CASSRTGAGANVLTF
TRBJ1-1 | - | TRBV4-2 | CASSQRRDTEAFF
TRBJ1-5 | TRBD1 | TRBV2 | CASSDGTGNQPQHF
TRBJ2-1 | TRBD2 | TRBV11-2 | CASSPLAGGYNEQFF
TRBJ2-7 | TRBD1 | TRBV2 | CASSKYRQGHEQYF
TRBJ1-2 | TRBD1 | TRBV5-6 | CASSRDRPTLHYGYTF
TRBJ2-6 | TRBD1 | TRBV19 | CASSRTGIPTGANVLTF
TRBJ2-3 | - | TRBV7-2 | CASSPPGAGVKTDTQYF
TRBJ2-1 | TRBD2 | TRBV2 | CASATGLAAEQFF
TRBJ2-1 | - | TRBV7-2 | CASSLKQGEQFF
TRBJ2-6 | - | TRBV29-1 | CSVRESGANVLTF
TRBJ2-7 | - | TRBV5-1 | CASSLGARRVDEQYF